This T cell receptor beta chain was captured by sequencing in a study of T cells in localized non-small cell lung cancer (dated by TCRdb to 2018 to 2020). Looking at the study overall: The study examined T cell repertoires in 200 to 300 patients with early-stage NSCLC and compared tumors with uninvolved tumor-adjacent lungs. The cohort comprised approximately 240 treatment-naïve NSCLC patients with resected, localized lung tumors. A mean age of around 66 years was recorded for the NSCLC patients, of whom 120 to 150 were male and some 100 were female.

Here is what the overall study found, with its caveats: Longer overall survival was associated with higher blood T cell density, whereas shorter survival was associated with higher adjacent-lung clonality. The highest T cell clonality was observed in uninvolved tumor-adjacent lung, where clonality exceeded that of tumor, suggesting that antigenic responses were more focused in uninvolved tumor-adjacent lung. Because multi-region tumor sequencing was not performed, intratumor heterogeneity could not be ruled out. Of the top 100 tumor clones, a median of roughly 60 were detected in paired uninvolved adjacent lung; about 28 were also among that lung's top 100. Because the study design was exploratory, TCR variables were selected using unadjusted p-values without false-discovery rate correction.

Sequences ENHRY (CDR1) and SYGVKD (CDR2) are obtained from the germline V gene. The germline ends are 4 bases apart after V is trimmed by 1 base and J by 0 bases. There are 14 amino acids in the CDR3, from cysteine to phenylalanine inclusive. Only CDR3 DNA is held: 42 bases, read in frame from base 1. At diagnosis, tumor, uninvolved tumor-adjacent lung and peripheral blood were collected and then preserved as a mix of FFPE and fresh-frozen material. For TCR repertoire profiling, blood samples were analyzed in the form of peripheral blood mononuclear cells. As to this clone: No cognate antigen has been identified for it. The sample holds no much larger clone one base away, and base qualities are not on file.

TCR beta CDR3 regions were sequenced from DNA using the immunoSEQ Assay. The original methods were these. To compute T cell density, TCR beta template counts were normalized to usable DNA, which was estimated by amplifying housekeeping genes. Richness was estimated using the preseqR package, with extrapolation to 400,000 templates for PBMC samples and to 120,000 templates for tissue samples. Clonality was taken to be one minus Pielou's evenness. Differential abundance testing on productive amino-acid clonotypes, with a minimum total count of 5 and an alpha of 0.1, was used to identify tissue-enriched TCRs. The Jaccard Index and the Morisita Overlap Index were used to quantify repertoire overlap between compartments. GLIPH grouped TCR beta CDR3s together with public tetramer-defined viral CDR3s, and a viral motif had to include at least three viral sequences and also show V-gene enrichment. TCRdb re-hosts the immuneACCESS table, in-frame sequences only. Its copies lack some clones; in the studies checked, an unresolved V gene accounts for under half of them, and the cause for the rest is not known. V, J and clone size reflect that table, while D and trimming were determined from the DNA. Across this sample there are some 64,000 clones, with about nine tenths seen only once. The ten most abundant clones make up almost 2% of the sample.

Recombination connected TRBV10-3 to TRBJ1-3; no D gene can be assigned with confidence. The sample in question was peripheral blood, obtained before any cancer treatment. The receptor was derived from a woman aged 35 to 75 with stage I lung adenocarcinoma. The nucleotide sequence reads as follows: TGTGCCATCAGTGAGTGGGCCTCTGGAAACACCATATATTTT. This encodes CAISEWASGNTIYF.